The 22 T cell receptor beta chains presented below share a single source sample, sequenced in a study of T cell repertoires in cytomegalovirus infection. Which antigens these TCRs recognize remains unknown. Each CDR3 protein is one row after TCRdb ran MiXCR on the reads. Of approximately 990,000 distinct CDR3 sequences in the sample, 30% to 40% were seen once. The starting material was cultured CD8+ T cells from PBMCs, obtained from culture after CMV antigen stimulation. These receptors were taken from a human donor in good health (CMV status not recorded). Some clones in this sample may be carry-over from other donors' samples.

This clonotype was recorded a few times. The chain uses TRBV29-1 and TRBJ2-1, with D unresolved. The CDR3 covers 14 residues. The germline gives CDR1 SQVTM, CDR2 ANQGSEA. Trimming stripped 3 bases from V and 0 bases from J, with 9 bases between. The CDR3, as DNA: TGCAGCGTTGACGAGCCTTTCTCCTACAATGAGCAGTTCTTC. It encodes CSVDEPFSYNEQFF.

In this sample, this clonotype turned up a few times. This rearrangement joins TRBV4-2 to TRBJ1-1, with D tentatively TRBD1 (5 bases). Germline V gene lookup returns CDR1 LGHNA and CDR2 YNFKEQ. V was cut by 0 bases and J by 1 base, with 15 bases left in between. There are 17 residues in the CDR3. The CDR3 sequence: CASSQDQEIDRNTEAFF. The CDR3, as DNA: TGTGCCAGCAGCCAAGATCAGGAAATTGACAGGAACACTGAAGCTTTCTTT.

V usage is TRBV2 and J usage is TRBJ2-1; D not resolved. The CDR3 is 11 residues long. Germline-derived CDR1 and CDR2 are SNHLY and FYNNEI. The V gene lost 10 bases and the J gene lost 7 bases, with 11 bases spanning the gap. CDR3 bases: TGTGCCATCCTTGATAGAAATGAGCAGTTCTTC. It yields the protein CAILDRNEQFF.

The rearrangement joins TRBV27 to TRBJ1-2; possibly TRBD1 for D (6 bases). This CDR3 contains 14 residues. Trimming stripped 3 bases from V and 1 base from J, with 9 bases between. CDR1 and CDR2 (germline): MNHEY, SMNVEV (reference sequence). The CDR3 nucleotides read TGTGCCAGCAGTTTGATCAGGGGTAACTATGGCTACACCTTC. Translated, it gives CASSLIRGNYGYTF.

This clonotype appeared many times. The chain combines TRBV7-8 with TRBJ1-1, with D unclear. The CDR3 is 15 amino acids. V was cut by 0 bases and J by 4 bases, with 12 bases left in between. Germline CDR1 and CDR2: SGHVS and FQNEAQ. The CDR3 region is CASSLAAEAGTEAFF. The CDR3 region has the DNA TGTGCCAGCAGCTTAGCGGCGGAGGCGGGCACTGAAGCTTTCTTT.

A remark on this clonotype: One end of the junction varies from germline; a read error may be responsible. CDR3 residues: CTSSLDWETTDTQYF. The CDR3 coding sequence is TGTACCAGCAGCTTAGACTGGGAGACCACAGATACGCAGTATTTT. J is TRBJ2-3 and V is TRBV11-2; D may be TRBD2 (5 bases). There are 15 residues in the CDR3. CDR1 is SGHAT and CDR2 is FQNNGV in the germline V gene. The variable domain in full, completed from reference TRBV11-2 and TRBJ2-3, reads EAGVAQSPRYKIIEKRQSVAFWCNPISGHATLYWYQQILGQGPKLLIQFQNNGVVDDSQLPKDRFSAERLKGVDSTLKIQPAKLEDSAVYLCTSSLDWETTDTQYFGPGTRLTVL.

The rearrangement uses TRBV4-3 and TRBJ1-2, with 7 bases aligning to TRBD1. Germline V CDR1 and CDR2: LGHNA, YSLEER. The CDR3 loop spans 17 amino acids. V lost 3 bases and J lost 4; bases outside the gene matches: 14. CDR3 region: CASSHHRGTEGIYGYTF. The CDR3 DNA reads TGCGCCAGCAGCCATCATAGGGGGACAGAGGGAATCTATGGCTACACCTTC.

The rearrangement joins TRBV15 to TRBJ2-7; 7 positions match TRBD1. The J segment lost 3 bases and the V segment lost 1 base, leaving 6 bases of the junction unmatched. The CDR3 has 15 amino acids. Germline V gene data show CDR1 as LNHNV and CDR2 as YYDKDF (reference sequence). CDR3 bases: TGTGCCACCAGCAGAGGCCAGGGGGTTGGCTACGAGCAGTACGTC. The encoded protein is CATSRGQGVGYEQYV.

The rearrangement uses TRBV27 and TRBJ2-2; 16 bases map to TRBD2. Trimming at V came to 4 bases and at J to 6 bases, leaving 5 bases not matched to a gene. The V gene's germline CDR1 is MNHEY and CDR2 SMNVEV (reference sequence). The CDR3 totals 17 residues. The CDR3 here is CASSWGLAGGPSGELFF. The CDR3 region has the DNA TGTGCCAGCAGTTGGGGACTAGCGGGGGGGCCTTCCGGGGAGCTGTTTTTT.

The chain has TRBV10-3 and TRBJ2-2; 8 bases fit TRBD2. This CDR3 is 17 amino acids long. Germline loops: CDR1 ENHRY, CDR2 SYGVKD. V was pared by 7 bases and J by 1 base, with 11 bases of the junction left unmatched. CDR3 in amino acids: CAIKGERGRRNTGELFF. The CDR3 DNA follows: TGTGCCATCAAGGGGGAGCGGGGGAGAAGGAACACCGGGGAGCTGTTTTTT.

This clonotype was recorded a few times. At one of its ends the junction is not consistent with the germline gene, which may arise from a read error. The chain links TRBV7-7 to TRBJ2-7, with 9 bases identical to TRBD1. The CDR3 contains 15 residues. CDR1 and CDR2 (germline): SSHAT, FNYEAQ (reference sequence). This chain's CDR3 is CASSLGQGWGFEQYF. The CDR3, as DNA: TGTGCTAGCAGCTTGGGACAGGGTTGGGGATTCGAGCAGTACTTC.

The gene calls are TRBV4-2 and TRBJ2-1; TRBD2 is a possible D gene (6 bases). Between the trimmed V and J ends, which lost 2 bases and 0 bases, there was a span of 14 bases. Germline-derived CDR1 and CDR2 are LGHNA and YNFKEQ. The CDR3 is made up of 17 amino acids. CDR3 amino acids: CASSQSGTFSSYNEQFF. For the CDR3, the DNA is TGTGCCAGCAGCCAAAGTGGGACTTTTAGCTCCTACAATGAGCAGTTCTTC.

The chain links TRBV6-5 to TRBJ2-7; a possible D gene is TRBD2 (5 bases). Trimming left V 2 bases short and J 2 bases short, with 16 bases between. The CDR3 extends over 16 amino acids. The germline CDR1 and CDR2 sequences are MNHEY and SVGAGI. The CDR3 protein is CASSYPTHGRPYEQYV. The CDR3 DNA reads as TGTGCCAGCAGTTACCCTACTCATGGGAGACCCTACGAGCAGTACGTC.

This clonotype was counted at least ten times. V and J are TRBV7-9 and TRBJ2-7; unclear D gene. Trimming cost V 3 bases and J 1 base, with 7 bases left between them. In germline, CDR1 is SEHNR, CDR2 FQNEAQ (reference sequence). The CDR3 totals 13 residues. The CDR3 reads CASSLAESYEQYV. The CDR3 DNA is TGTGCCAGCAGCTTGGCAGAGTCCTACGAGCAGTACGTC.

With respect to this clonotype: Germline is not matched at one junction end, which may reflect a read error. V gene TRBV27 combines with J gene TRBJ2-1; no definite D call. Germline CDR1 reads MNHEY; CDR2 reads SMNVEV (reference sequence). The CDR3 has 17 residues. Here the CDR3 reads CASSFHPAGSSFNEQFF. The CDR3 DNA is TGTGCCAGCAGTTTCCACCCCGCAGGTAGCTCCTTCAATGAGCAGTTCTTC.

The chain employs TRBV27 and TRBJ1-6; D is possibly TRBD1 (5 bases). V gave up 4 bases and J gave up 7 bases, with 8 bases separating them. Germline loops: CDR1 MNHEY, CDR2 SMNVEV (reference sequence). The CDR3 is 13 amino acids. The CDR3 loop is CASSSGANSPLHF. The CDR3 DNA reads as TGTGCCAGCAGTTCCGGGGCCAATTCACCCCTCCACTTT.

In the case of this clonotype: An end of the junction differs from the germline gene, which may be a read error. The CDR3 coding sequence is TGTGTCAGCAGCTTAGTAGGGAAGGAGCCCCAGCATTTT. Translating it yields CVSSLVGKEPQHF. The gene calls are TRBV7-4 and TRBJ1-5, with D uncertain. Per the germline V gene, CDR1 is SGHVT and CDR2 is SQSDAQ. CDR3 length equals 13 residues.

The chain combines TRBV19 with TRBJ2-1, with 12 bases aligning to TRBD1. This CDR3 is built from 15 residues. Germline V gene sequence: CDR1 LNHDA, CDR2 SQIVND (reference sequence). V gave up 5 bases and J gave up 11 bases; unmatched junction bases: 10. CDR3 coding DNA: TGTGCCAGTAGTCACCGGGACAGGGGGCTTAATAAGCAGTTCTTC. Amino acid sequence: CASSHRDRGLNKQFF.

This clonotype was recorded a few times. This chain joins TRBV7-8 and TRBJ1-1; D gene ambiguous. Germline V lookup: CDR1 SGHVS, CDR2 FQNEAQ. V was clipped by 7 bases and J by 1 base, with 10 bases between them. This CDR3 has 13 amino acids. The CDR3 spells CASNYGGNTEAFF. As DNA, the CDR3 is TGTGCCAGCAACTACGGAGGGAACACTGAAGCTTTCTTT. The full variable domain, rest sourced from reference TRBV7-8 and TRBJ1-1, is GAGVSQSPRYKVAKRGQDVALRCDPISGHVSLFWYQQALGQGPEFLTYFQNEAQLDKSGLPSDRFFAERPEGSVSTLKIQRTQQEDSAVYLCASNYGGNTEAFFGQGTRLTVV.

The chain couples TRBV29-1 to TRBJ1-3; D unclear. Germline values: CDR1 SQVTM, CDR2 ANQGSEA. The CDR3 is 15 amino acids. V gave up 0 bases and J gave up 4 bases, with 13 bases separating them. The CDR3 DNA reads TGCAGCGTTGAAGATAGCCCGGGGAAGGGAAACACCATATATTTT. This codes for CSVEDSPGKGNTIYF.

V and J are TRBV5-5 and TRBJ2-6; D is uncertain. Germline lookup yields CDR1 SGHKS and CDR2 YYEKEE (reference sequence). V gave up 4 bases and J gave up 0 bases, with 14 bases separating them. The CDR3 totals 17 residues. The CDR3 loop is CASSPADGPSGANVLTF. The DNA for the CDR3 is TGTGCCAGCAGCCCGGCGGACGGACCCTCTGGGGCCAACGTCCTGACTTTC.

This clonotype was seen only a few times. The rearrangement joins TRBV2 to TRBJ2-6; TRBD1 aligns across 9 bases. Germline CDR1 SNHLY, CDR2 FYNNEI. The CDR3 loop spans 18 amino acids. V shed 6 bases, J shed 1 base, and the junction held 10 bases outside the gene matches. DNA of the CDR3: TGTGCCAGCAGGGAGATAGGACAGGGGAGGTCTGGGGCCAACGTCCTGACTTTC. Its translation: CASREIGQGRSGANVLTF.